Below are 2 T cell receptor beta chains sequenced from a single sample in a study of blood T cells in healthy people across ages (dated by TCRdb to the mid-2010s). The receptor library was made with 5' RACE. The listed sequencing device is Illumina HiSeq 2500. A second PCR of about 6 to 11 cycles was run with a J-beta primer mix and a sample-barcoded 5' primer. In-frame beta chains were kept once TCRdb had trimmed the public reads at Q25 with fastp and called clones with MiXCR. Rows merge per CDR3 protein into single entries with the most common DNA and genes. This sample is represented by 700,000 or so distinct CDR3 sequences; less than 45% of them were singletons. The biggest ten clones account for 25% to 30% of the sample. The sequenced material came from blood. The receptors were gathered from a man at least 80 years old in good health.

The gene calls are TRBV30 and TRBJ2-5; D gene unclear. The V and J ends lost 4 bases and 2 bases respectively, with 8 bases between them. The CDR3 contains 12 residues. CDR1 GTSNPN and CDR2 SVGIG come from the germline V gene (reference sequence). The CDR3 sequence is CAWTIQQETQYF. The CDR3 bases are TGTGCCTGGACGATCCAGCAAGAGACCCAGTACTTC.

This clonotype was seen just once. J is TRBJ1-2 and V is TRBV29-1, with D perhaps matching TRBD1 (5 bases). Germline assignment: CDR1 SQVTM and CDR2 ANQGSEA. CDR3 size: 12 residues. V dropped 7 bases and J dropped 0 bases, with 9 bases sitting between them. This CDR3 reads CSEGSTNYGYTF. The CDR3 nucleotides are TGCAGCGAGGGGTCGACTAACTATGGCTACACCTTC.